This section outlines one T cell receptor (beta chain) sequence together with its context. Sequenced by immunoSEQ multiplex PCR; TCRdb stores in-frame clones only, minus some. The sample has fewer than 85,000 clones, 92% seen once; the top ten hold 9.5% to 11%. This entry is derived from a study of OX40 agonist ivuxolimab in advanced cancers. Specimen: CD4+ or CD8+ T cells sorted from blood, collected in a trial of the OX40 agonist ivuxolimab. The sequence came from an adult with an advanced solid tumor such as melanoma, head and neck, liver or kidney cancer.

Written as DNA, the CDR3 is TGCGCCAGCAGCTCACGGGGGCAGGGGGCCGCCGAGTTCTTC. Its translation: CASSSRGQGAAEFF. The chain joins TRBV5-1 to TRBJ2-1; 8 nucleotides line up with TRBD1. The germline gives CDR1 SGHRS, CDR2 YFSETQ. The CDR3 totals 14 residues. The V gene end was trimmed by 3 bases and the J gene end by 14 bases; junction bases not matched to a gene: 13.